This T cell receptor beta chain was found in a study of cytomegalovirus exposure and HLA in healthy donors. About the research overall: The 120 or so validation repertoires were produced on the same platform as the 500 to 800 repertoires of the first cohort. This was reported in a later analysis.

This CDR3 is built from 12 residues. Germline lookup yields CDR1 SNHLY and CDR2 FYNNEI. V lost 7 bases and J 4 bases, leaving 8 bases between the germline ends. As regards this clone: As yet, its antigen is unknown.

TCRdb's table, derived via immunoSEQ multiplex PCR, lists solely in-frame clones and lacks some. Of fewer than 100,000 clones in the sample, about nine tenths were seen once. Study-level results: Most TCR sequences showed up rarely, but some public TCRs showed up in many donors. The study flagged some 180 TCR beta chains as cytomegalovirus-associated. For cytomegalovirus status, the classifier reportedly gave diagnoses with high specificity and sensitivity.

V gene TRBV2 combines with J gene TRBJ1-5; D might be TRBD1 (5 bases). Sequenced material: PBMCs. This clonotype was obtained from a young man in good health and CMV-seronegative. CDR3 sequence: CASTGLNQPQHF. DNA for the CDR3: TGTGCCAGCACAGGGCTGAATCAGCCCCAGCATTTT. Combining the CDR3 with reference TRBV2 and TRBJ1-5 gives the whole variable domain EPEVTQTPSHQVTQMGQEVILRCVPISNHLYFYWYRQILGQKVEFLVSFYNNEISEKSEIFDDQFSVERPDGSNFTLKIRSTKLEDSAMYFCASTGLNQPQHFGDGTRLSIL.